This is a list of T cell receptor beta chains from one sample in a study of OX40 agonist ivuxolimab in advanced cancers. Data came from immunoSEQ multiplex PCR; TCRdb stores just in-frame clones and leaves some out. The repertoire holds about 64,000 clones, with 80% to 95% as singletons. Sequences were derived from CD4+ or CD8+ T cells sorted from blood, sampled in a trial of the OX40 agonist ivuxolimab. Receptors originate from an adult with an advanced solid tumor such as melanoma, head and neck, liver or kidney cancer. CDR3s include the opening cysteine and the closing phenylalanine or tryptophan. The D gene is left open where the match is weak. Size values are once, few and many counts, or a class for expanded clones, and some rows have none.

size	D	V	J	CDR3	DNA
NA	TRBD1	TRBV5-5	TRBJ1-1	CASSPTGVAMVTEAFF	TGTGCCAGCAGCCCGACAGGGGTGGCAATGGTCACTGAAGCTTTCTTT
NA	TRBD1	TRBV6-4	TRBJ1-2	CASSLEGQGGYGYTF	TGTGCCAGCTCCCTTGAGGGACAGGGAGGCTATGGCTACACCTTC
NA	TRBD1	TRBV27	TRBJ2-6	CASSRTGGSGANVLTF	TGTGCCAGCAGCCGGACAGGGGGCTCTGGGGCCAACGTCCTGACTTTC
NA	NA	TRBV7-2	TRBJ2-4	CASSPTGLQAKNIQYF	TGTGCCAGCAGCCCAACGGGACTCCAAGCCAAAAACATTCAGTACTTC
NA	NA	TRBV7-8	TRBJ2-1	CASSLDWGLAQSSYNEQFF	TGTGCCAGCAGCTTAGATTGGGGGTTAGCGCAAAGCTCCTACAATGAGCAGTTCTTC
NA	TRBD1	TRBV4-3	TRBJ2-1	CASSQDRTGYNEQFF	TGCGCCAGCAGCCAAGATAGGACAGGGTATAATGAGCAGTTCTTC
NA	TRBD2	TRBV19	TRBJ2-2	CASSIVAGGLTGELFF	TGTGCCAGTAGTATAGTTGCGGGAGGGCTCACCGGGGAGCTGTTTTTT
NA	NA	TRBV7-2	TRBJ2-2	CASSLYSPYRVPAGELFF	TGTGCCAGCAGCTTATACTCCCCTTACAGGGTCCCCGCCGGGGAGCTGTTTTTT
NA	TRBD1	TRBV5-4	TRBJ1-2	CASSSPGTGGYGYTF	TGTGCCAGCAGCTCCCCCGGGACAGGGGGATATGGCTACACCTTC
once	NA	TRBV6-9	TRBJ2-2	CASSYGGTGTGELFF	TGTGCCAGCAGTTACGGCGGGACGGGCACCGGGGAGCTGTTTTTT
NA	TRBD2	TRBV4-3	TRBJ2-1	CASSQETSGEQFF	TGCGCCAGCAGCCAGGAGACTAGCGGAGAGCAGTTCTTC
few	NA	TRBV7-9	TRBJ1-3	CASSRVRGVDSGNTIYF	TGTGCCAGCAGCCGCGTTCGGGGAGTAGACTCTGGAAACACCATATATTTT
NA	NA	TRBV7-2	TRBJ1-2	CASRMGALNGYTF	TGTGCCAGCAGGATGGGCGCTCTCAATGGCTACACCTTC
NA	NA	TRBV2	TRBJ1-1	CASSGFTGPERTNTEAFF	TGTGCCAGCAGTGGATTCACCGGTCCCGAAAGGACCAACACTGAAGCTTTCTTT
NA	NA	TRBV5-6	TRBJ2-5	CASSLRKTQYF	TGTGCCAGCAGCTTGCGTAAGACCCAGTACTTC
NA	TRBD1	TRBV15	TRBJ2-7	CATSTPTGGMYEQYF	TGTGCCACCAGCACCCCGACAGGGGGCATGTACGAGCAGTACTTC
NA	NA	TRBV6-1	TRBJ1-2	CASSEKGQPSGYTF	TGTGCCAGCAGTGAAAAAGGACAGCCGAGTGGCTACACCTTC
NA	NA	TRBV18	TRBJ2-2	CASSPRQGSDTGELFF	TGTGCCAGCTCACCACGCCAGGGATCGGACACCGGGGAGCTGTTTTTT
NA	NA	TRBV5-5	TRBJ1-1	CASSPVSGNTEAFF	TGTGCCAGCAGCCCGGTTTCGGGGAACACTGAAGCTTTCTTT
NA	TRBD1	TRBV5-1	TRBJ1-5	CASSQTGDSNQPQHF	TGCGCCAGCAGCCAAACAGGGGATAGCAATCAGCCCCAGCATTTT
once	NA	TRBV11-1	TRBJ1-3	CASSFLGGGLFSGNTIYF	TGTGCCAGCAGCTTTTTGGGCGGGGGACTTTTCTCTGGAAACACCATATATTTT
NA	TRBD1	TRBV7-9	TRBJ1-4	CASSSRSATGRNEKLFF	TGTGCCAGCAGCTCCCGCTCCGCGACAGGGAGAAATGAAAAACTGTTTTTT
NA	NA	TRBV7-2	TRBJ2-7	CASSRTWDYEQYF	TGTGCCAGCAGCCGAACTTGGGACTACGAGCAGTACTTC
NA	NA	TRBV19	TRBJ1-1	CASSSPLTVNTEAFF	TGTGCCAGTAGTAGCCCTTTGACCGTGAACACTGAAGCTTTCTTT
NA	TRBD1	TRBV5-5	TRBJ2-3	CASSYYRGLTDTQYF	TGTGCCAGCAGTTACTACAGGGGGCTGACAGATACGCAGTATTTT
NA	NA	TRBV10-3	TRBJ2-2	CAISEPQGPNTGELFF	TGTGCCATCAGTGAGCCCCAGGGCCCGAACACCGGGGAGCTGTTTTTT
NA	NA	TRBV5-8	TRBJ2-2	CASSPWKGDTGELFF	TGTGCCAGCAGCCCGTGGAAGGGGGACACCGGGGAGCTGTTTTTT
once	TRBD1	TRBV19	TRBJ1-2	CASSPGQNYGYTF	TGTGCCAGTAGTCCGGGACAGAACTATGGCTACACCTTC
NA	TRBD1	TRBV5-4	TRBJ1-1	CASSLAKQGDTEAFF	TGTGCCAGCAGCTTGGCAAAACAGGGGGACACTGAAGCTTTCTTT
NA	TRBD2	TRBV5-1	TRBJ2-7	CASSLVAGSSGVKVYEQYF	TGCGCCAGCAGCTTGGTTGCGGGATCTAGCGGGGTAAAGGTCTACGAGCAGTACTTC
NA	NA	TRBV7-2	TRBJ1-1	CASSFGRENTEAFF	TGTGCCAGCAGCTTTGGACGGGAGAACACTGAAGCTTTCTTT
NA	TRBD1	TRBV9	TRBJ2-7	CASSLLGTASYEQYF	TGTGCCAGCAGCCTTCTCGGGACAGCCTCCTACGAGCAGTACTTC
NA	TRBD1	TRBV5-4	TRBJ1-5	CASSQQGAAQPQHF	TGTGCCAGCAGCCAGCAGGGGGCTGCTCAGCCCCAGCATTTT
once	TRBD1	TRBV30	TRBJ1-5	CAWSGTGDQPQHF	TGTGCCTGGAGTGGGACAGGGGATCAGCCCCAGCATTTT
NA	TRBD1	TRBV16	TRBJ1-2	CASSPGTDYGYTF	TGTGCCAGCAGCCCCGGGACAGATTATGGCTACACCTTC
NA	TRBD2	TRBV18	TRBJ2-7	CASSPYASGRNYEQYF	TGTGCCAGCTCACCATACGCTAGCGGGAGGAACTACGAGCAGTACTTC
NA	NA	TRBV11-3	TRBJ2-7	CASSPRPGAYEQYF	TGTGCCAGCAGTCCCCGGCCAGGGGCCTACGAGCAGTACTTC